What follows are 29 T cell receptor beta chains derived from one specimen sequenced in a study of cytomegalovirus exposure and HLA in healthy donors. PCR used 60 Vbeta primers and 13 Jbeta primers. Sequenced by immunoSEQ multiplex PCR; TCRdb stores in-frame clones only, minus some. The sample shows tens of thousands of clones, more than 80% of them seen only once. The specimen sequenced was PBMCs. Receptors were obtained from a woman aged 25 to 39 in good health and CMV-seronegative.

This clone has only a few counts. This chain links TRBV28 with TRBJ1-3; 8 bases align to TRBD1. The CDR3 sequence is 15 residues long. Germline assignment: CDR1 MDHEN and CDR2 SYDVKM. Losses at the gene ends were 6 bases for V and 2 bases for J; bases not matched to a gene: 6. CDR3 coding DNA: TGTGCCAGCAGCCCTTCGACAGGGGCTGGAAACACCATATATTTT. Amino acids: CASSPSTGAGNTIYF.

The J gene is TRBJ2-5, the V gene TRBV27; D may be TRBD2 (6 bases). The CDR3 extends over 16 amino acids. Per germline, CDR1 MNHEY and CDR2 SMNVEV (reference sequence). V lost 5 bases and J lost 1, with 17 bases in between. CDR3 region: CASSRLGGLFQETQYF. CDR3 coding DNA: TGTGCCAGCAGTCGCCTCGGAGGGCTTTTCCAAGAGACCCAGTACTTC.

The V call is TRBV6-6, the J call TRBJ1-5; a possible D gene is TRBD1 (6 bases). The CDR3 sequence is 15 residues long. Trimming pared 6 bases from V and 0 bases from J, leaving 12 bases between. Germline CDR1 is MNHNY and CDR2 is SVGAGI (reference sequence). CDR3 sequence reads: CASRPGQYSNQPQHF. The CDR3 DNA is TGTGCCAGCAGACCCGGACAGTATAGCAATCAGCCCCAGCATTTT.

The genes are TRBV7-2 and TRBJ2-7; possibly TRBD2 for D (5 bases). Trimming stripped 1 base from V and 6 bases from J, with 19 bases between. The CDR3 runs to 16 residues. In germline, CDR1 is SGHTA, CDR2 FQGNSA. This chain's CDR3 is CASSLVVFGKGVEQYF. CDR3 nucleotides: TGTGCCAGCAGCTTAGTTGTTTTTGGGAAGGGAGTCGAGCAGTACTTC. The variable domain in full, completed from reference TRBV7-2 and TRBJ2-7, reads GAGVSQSPSNKVTEKGKDVELRCDPISGHTALYWYRQSLGQGLEFLIYFQGNSAPDKSGLPSDRFSAERTGGSVSTLTIQRTQQEDSAVYLCASSLVVFGKGVEQYFGPGTRLTVT.

CDR3 loop: CAAQRELEGELFF. In nucleotides, the CDR3 is TGTGCCGCGCAGCGGGAGTTGGAAGGGGAGCTGTTTTTT. The J gene is TRBJ2-2, the V gene TRBV10-3; 8 bases are shared with TRBD2. V trimming: 11 bases; J trimming: 8 bases; junction bases outside the gene matches: 10. CDR3 length: 13 residues. Germline CDR1 is ENHRY and CDR2 is SYGVKD.

V and J are TRBV6-5 and TRBJ1-4; D is possibly TRBD1 (5 bases). V gave up 7 bases and J gave up 9 bases, with 15 bases separating them. Germline V gene lookup returns CDR1 MNHEY and CDR2 SVGAGI. The CDR3 consists of 13 residues. The CDR3 DNA follows: TGTGCCAGCAAAGGGCAGGGTAGGAAAAAACTGTTTTTT. It codes for CASKGQGRKKLFF.

Of note for this clone: One end of the junction does not line up with germline, which may come from a read error. The genes are TRBV7-7 and TRBJ2-7, with 9 bases matching TRBD2. CDR3 length equals 19 residues. The germline gives CDR1 SSHAT, CDR2 FNYEAQ (reference sequence). The CDR3 DNA reads TGTGCTAGCAGCTTAGGTCCCCGAGCTAGCGGGACCTTTTCCTACGAGCAGTACTTC. Translated, it gives CASSLGPRASGTFSYEQYF.

This chain connects TRBV5-4 to TRBJ2-7, with 7 bases matching TRBD2. V lost 2 bases to trimming and J lost 1 base; unmatched junction nucleotides: 3. The CDR3 totals 14 residues. The germline gives CDR1 SGHNT, CDR2 YYREEE (reference sequence). CDR3 sequence: CASSFPGGSYEQYF. The CDR3, as DNA: TGTGCCAGCAGCTTTCCGGGAGGATCCTACGAGCAGTACTTC. The whole variable domain, remainder taken from reference TRBV5-4 and TRBJ2-7, is ETGVTQSPTHLIKTRGQQVTLRCSSQSGHNTVSWYQQALGQGPQFIFQYYREEENGRGNFPPRFSGLQFPNYSSELNVNALELDDSALYLCASSFPGGSYEQYFGPGTRLTVT.

A few counts support this clone. The chain couples TRBV2 to TRBJ2-2; D remains ambiguous. The V gene lost 0 bases and the J gene lost 5 bases, with 7 bases spanning the gap. The CDR3 is made up of 14 amino acids. Germline V lookup: CDR1 SNHLY, CDR2 FYNNEI. The DNA of the CDR3 is TGTGCCAGCAGTGAAGCCCCAGCGACCGGGGAGCTGTTTTTT. Protein: CASSEAPATGELFF. The complete variable domain, with remaining parts taken from reference TRBV2 and TRBJ2-2, reads EPEVTQTPSHQVTQMGQEVILRCVPISNHLYFYWYRQILGQKVEFLVSFYNNEISEKSEIFDDQFSVERPDGSNFTLKIRSTKLEDSAMYFCASSEAPATGELFFGEGSRLTVL.

This rearrangement joins TRBV7-9 to TRBJ1-1, with D maybe TRBD1 (6 bases). V lost 1 base and J 8 bases, leaving 17 bases between the germline ends. CDR3 length: 15 residues. Germline values: CDR1 SEHNR, CDR2 FQNEAQ (reference sequence). The CDR3 nucleotides read TGTGCCAGCAGCTTAGACCTCAGGGGTATAGGAGAAGCTTTCTTT. It yields the protein CASSLDLRGIGEAFF.

The chain has TRBV5-1 and TRBJ1-4; D is possibly TRBD1 (5 bases). The CDR3 contains 16 residues. V lost 0 bases to trimming and J lost 0 bases, with 9 bases between them. Germline V lookup: CDR1 SGHRS, CDR2 YFSETQ. The CDR3 bases are TGCGCCAGCAGCTTGGGGGGCCTGGCAACTAATGAAAAACTGTTTTTT. It translates to CASSLGGLATNEKLFF. Full variable domain (remainder filled in from reference TRBV5-1 and TRBJ1-4): KAGVTQTPRYLIKTRGQQVTLSCSPISGHRSVSWYQQTPGQGLQFLFEYFSETQRNKGNFPGRFSGRQFSNSRSEMNVSTLELGDSALYLCASSLGGLATNEKLFFGSGTQLSVL.

The chain combines TRBV5-1 with TRBJ2-1; D might be TRBD2 (6 bases). The CDR3 runs 13 residues. V lost 0 bases, J lost 8 bases, and 9 bases lay in between. Germline loops: CDR1 SGHRS, CDR2 YFSETQ. In DNA, the CDR3 is TGCGCCAGCAGCTTGGAGGGACTCGATGAGCAGTTCTTC. Translated: CASSLEGLDEQFF.

This chain uses TRBV4-1 with TRBJ1-2; 10 positions match TRBD1. The CDR3 extends over 15 amino acids. V was clipped by 5 bases and J by 2 bases; unmatched bases: 5. In germline, CDR1 is MGHRA, CDR2 YSYEKL. CDR3 amino acids: CASSVRQGANYGYTF. DNA of the CDR3: TGCGCCAGCAGCGTACGACAGGGGGCCAACTATGGCTACACCTTC.

This chain connects TRBV9 to TRBJ2-1, with D tentatively TRBD2 (6 bases). Germline V gives CDR1 SGDLS, CDR2 YYNGEE. This CDR3 spans 18 amino acids. Trimming removed 2 bases at V and 0 bases at J, with 18 bases between. The CDR3 nucleotides read TGTGCCAGCAGCGTCCGGGACTCCTACTTGAGCTCCTACAATGAGCAGTTCTTC. Its protein product is CASSVRDSYLSSYNEQFF.

This clone was recorded once. The chain joins TRBV10-2 to TRBJ2-7, with 8 bases aligning to TRBD2. The CDR3 runs 15 residues. With V trimmed by 3 bases and J by 6 bases, 10 bases remained unmatched. Germline lookup yields CDR1 WSHSY and CDR2 SAAADI. The CDR3 nucleotides are TGCGCCAGCAGTGATGCCGGGACTAGATCGTCCGAGCAGTACTTC. Amino acids: CASSDAGTRSSEQYF.

This clone was counted a single time. Other DNA sequences in this sample translate to the same CDR3. The V call is TRBV4-1, the J call TRBJ2-3; 11 bases fit TRBD2. Germline V gene data show CDR1 as MGHRA and CDR2 as YSYEKL. The CDR3 totals 20 residues. V lost 4 bases and J lost 5; bases outside the gene matches: 20. The CDR3 sequence: CASSPPLGLAEREDLDTQYF. For the CDR3, the DNA is TGCGCCAGCAGCCCTCCCCTGGGACTAGCGGAAAGAGAGGATTTAGATACGCAGTATTTT.

CDR3 coding DNA: TGTGCCAGCAGCTTAGGCCTTTCAGGAGGCGGTGAGCAGTTCTTC. Its protein is CASSLGLSGGGEQFF. V and J are TRBV11-2 and TRBJ2-1; TRBD2 might be the D (5 bases). The CDR3 extends over 15 amino acids. The germline V and J ends were trimmed by 1 base and 9 bases, with 16 bases remaining between them. CDR1 and CDR2 from the germline V gene are SGHAT and FQNNGV.

V and J are TRBV5-1 and TRBJ2-1, with TRBD2 matching over 12 bases. This CDR3 region has 17 residues. V lost 1 base, J lost 6 bases, and 8 bases stayed unmatched. In germline, CDR1 is SGHRS, CDR2 YFSETQ. CDR3 bases: TGCGCCAGCAGCTTGAAGAGGCTAGCGGGAGGGTCCAATGAGCAGTTCTTC. Amino acid sequence: CASSLKRLAGGSNEQFF. Complete variable domain (other parts from reference TRBV5-1 and TRBJ2-1): KAGVTQTPRYLIKTRGQQVTLSCSPISGHRSVSWYQQTPGQGLQFLFEYFSETQRNKGNFPGRFSGRQFSNSRSEMNVSTLELGDSALYLCASSLKRLAGGSNEQFFGPGTRLTVL.

V is TRBV28 and J is TRBJ1-4; TRBD1 might be the D (5 bases). From germline, CDR1 is MDHEN and CDR2 SYDVKM. V was pared by 3 bases and J by 3 bases, with 20 bases between. CDR3 size: 18 residues. CDR3 in DNA: TGTGCCAGCAGTTTCGGCAGGGATTTCGTTCTGGCTAATGAAAAACTGTTTTTT. Amino acid sequence: CASSFGRDFVLANEKLFF.

The chain's CDR3 is CASSQGGRSSPLHF. In DNA, the CDR3 is TGTGCCAGCAGCCAAGGGGGGAGGAGTTCACCCCTCCACTTT. The rearrangement links TRBV16 to TRBJ1-6; a weak D match, TRBD1 (5 bases). The CDR3 extends over 14 amino acids. Germline CDR1 reads KGHSY; CDR2 reads FQNENV. Trimming removed 2 bases at V and 9 bases at J, with 11 bases between.

The gene calls are TRBV7-2 and TRBJ1-2, with 10 bases matching TRBD1. The CDR3 has 15 amino acids. V lost 3 bases and J lost 3; bases outside the gene matches: 4. Per germline, CDR1 SGHTA and CDR2 FQGNSA. The CDR3 bases are TGTGCCAGCAGCTTGGACAGGGGGAGAGACTATGGCTACACCTTC. It encodes CASSLDRGRDYGYTF.

The chain recombines TRBV10-2 with TRBJ2-1; 7 nucleotides agree with TRBD2. CDR1 and CDR2 from the germline V gene are WSHSY and SAAADI. This CDR3 contains 17 residues. J gave up 2 bases and V 5 bases, and 12 bases lay outside the gene matches. For the CDR3, the DNA is TGCGCCAGCAGTCGATGGGGCGGGAGCGACGCCTACAATGAGCAGTTCTTC. This encodes CASSRWGGSDAYNEQFF.

The chain recombines TRBV10-1 with TRBJ2-1, with 9 bases aligning to TRBD1. Looked up from germline, CDR1 is WNHNN and CDR2 is SYGVQD (reference sequence). V trimming: 5 bases; J trimming: 2 bases; junction bases outside the gene matches: 16. This CDR3 comprises 19 residues. The DNA of the CDR3 is TGCGCCAGCAGTCGAGTGGGGGTCTTTGGGGACAGGGCCTACAATGAGCAGTTCTTC. Translating it yields CASSRVGVFGDRAYNEQFF.

This clone was seen a single time. The chain uses TRBV10-1 and TRBJ2-1; 8 bases fit TRBD2. V lost 6 bases and J lost 4; bases outside the gene matches: 14. Germline CDR1 reads WNHNN; CDR2 reads SYGVQD (reference sequence). The CDR3 is made up of 17 amino acids. The CDR3 reads CASSPVKLAGGYNEQFF. CDR3 DNA sequence: TGCGCCAGCAGCCCAGTCAAACTTGCGGGAGGTTACAATGAGCAGTTCTTC.

The rearrangement uses TRBV5-1 and TRBJ2-3; the match to TRBD2 covers 8 bases. Germline V lookup: CDR1 SGHRS, CDR2 YFSETQ. CDR3 length equals 13 residues. With V trimmed by 6 bases and J by 13 bases, 13 bases remained unmatched. The CDR3 DNA reads as TGCGCCAGCAAGAAACCGGGACTAGATGCCGAGTATTTT. Protein: CASKKPGLDAEYF.

The V and J genes are TRBV18 and TRBJ1-1, with D perhaps TRBD1 (5 bases). The CDR3 is made up of 17 amino acids. Between the trimmed V and J ends, which lost 1 base and 8 bases, there was a span of 23 bases. Germline CDR1 is KGHSH and CDR2 is LQKENI. This chain's CDR3 is CASSPHPGGRGHHEAFF. DNA of the CDR3: TGTGCCAGCTCACCACATCCGGGGGGGAGGGGTCACCACGAAGCTTTCTTT.

V gene TRBV7-3 combines with J gene TRBJ1-6, with D tentatively TRBD1 (5 bases). The V end lost 1 base, the J end lost 11 bases, and 15 bases lay between the germline ends. Germline V gene lookup returns CDR1 SGHTA and CDR2 FQGTGA. The CDR3 runs to 15 residues. The CDR3 DNA reads TGTGCCAGCAGCTTAATCGGAGGAGGGGCCGCACCCCTCCACTTT. Protein: CASSLIGGGAAPLHF.

In this sample, this clone turned up a few times. The chain links TRBV4-1 to TRBJ2-5, with TRBD2 matching 8 bases. The CDR3 is 14 residues long. J was trimmed by 5 bases and V by 2 bases; bases with no gene match: 4. CDR1 MGHRA and CDR2 YSYEKL come from the germline V gene. Written as DNA, the CDR3 is TGCGCCAGCAGCCAACAACTAGCGGAGGAGACCCAGTACTTC. Translated: CASSQQLAEETQYF.

This rearrangement joins TRBV5-8 to TRBJ1-2; 7 nucleotides line up with TRBD1. The CDR3 contains 14 residues. The germline V gene has CDR1 SGHTS and CDR2 YDEGEE. V lost 3 bases, J lost 8 bases, and 10 bases stayed unmatched. The CDR3 here is CASSSVRGSWGYTF. The DNA for the CDR3 is TGTGCCAGCAGCTCCGTCAGGGGGTCGTGGGGCTACACCTTC.